This paragraph covers one T cell receptor (beta chain) sequence. For every donor, a draw yielded around 10 milliliters of peripheral blood. This entry belongs to a study of blood T cells in healthy people across ages. V was clipped by 1 base and J by 11 bases; unmatched bases: 9. The CDR3 is made up of 14 amino acids. A sample-barcoded 5' primer and a J-beta primer mix were used in a second PCR of roughly 7 to 12 cycles. MiXCR, run by TCRdb on the 5' RACE reads, gives a single entry per CDR3 protein. The table shows 750,000 to 950,000 distinct CDR3 sequences, with approximately 32% occurring only once. These data were also filed under a second study, of T cells of mothers and their children. That investigation notes: Primer M1S, used in the second PCR, introduced sample barcodes and 2-4 random nucleotides. Mothers yielded over 8 million CDR3 reads, children about 3 million each.

The sequence was obtained from a woman aged 40 to 50 in good health. The sample comprised blood. The V call is TRBV12-3 or TRBV12-4, the J call TRBJ2-3; 7 bases map to TRBD1. The CDR3 DNA reads as TGTGCCAGCAGTTTAGGGGGGACAGCAGATGTGCAGTATTTT. Amino acid sequence: CASSLGGTADVQYF.